This is a list of T cell receptor beta chains from one sample in a study of neurological immune-mediated disorders. TCRdb reanalysed the 5' RACE reads using MiXCR and keeps one entry per CDR3 protein. The data show around 100,000 distinct CDR3 sequences, 11% seen once. Input material: PBMCs. The receptors originated from a female donor with HTLV-1-associated myelopathy (HAM/TSP). Both conserved end residues are part of each CDR3. A D gene is named only where the DNA matches it firmly. A clone size is listed for some rows: how often the clone was seen (once, few, many), or a class if it is expanded.

NA,TRBV2,NA,TRBJ1-4,CASSEGADSANEKLFF,TGTGCCAGCAGTGAAGGAGCAGATTCGGCTAATGAAAAACTGTTTTTT
TRBD1,TRBV6-5,many,TRBJ2-7,CASTYSGTGSYEQYF,TGTGCCAGCACTTACTCCGGGACAGGGAGCTACGAGCAGTACTTC
TRBD2,TRBV10-3,many,TRBJ2-5,CATIPAGEETQYF,TGTGCCACCATTCCCGCGGGGGAAGAGACCCAGTACTTC
TRBD1,TRBV5-1,many,TRBJ2-1,CASSPRQGAIMGKEQFF,TGCGCCAGCAGCCCCCGACAGGGGGCAATTATGGGTAAAGAGCAGTTCTTC
NA,TRBV5-1,many,TRBJ2-3,CASSFGGGATDTQYF,TGCGCCAGCAGCTTCGGAGGGGGGGCCACAGATACGCAGTATTTT
NA,TRBV3-1,medium-sized,TRBJ1-1,CASSRKVQDTEAFF,TGTGCCAGCAGCCGAAAGGTCCAGGACACTGAAGCTTTCTTT
NA,TRBV21-1,many,TRBJ2-1,CASSNWSGWANEQFF,TGTGCCAGCAGCAATTGGTCAGGGTGGGCTAATGAGCAGTTCTTC
TRBD1,TRBV6-5,many,TRBJ2-5,CASSYSSGTGGATQYF,TGTGCCAGCAGTTACTCTTCCGGGACAGGGGGCGCGACCCAGTACTTC
TRBD1,TRBV7-9,many,TRBJ1-3,CASSFLPDRAGYTIYF,TGTGCCAGCAGCTTCTTACCGGACAGGGCGGGTTACACCATATATTTT
NA,TRBV6-5,many,TRBJ2-7,CASSYSIDAGSSYEQYF,TGTGCCAGCAGTTACTCGATCGACGCCGGGAGCTCCTACGAGCAGTACTTC
TRBD1,TRBV10-2,many,TRBJ2-1,CASSGTQGIDNEQFF,TGCGCCAGCAGTGGTACACAGGGGATAGACAATGAGCAGTTCTTC
NA,TRBV5-1,NA,TRBJ2-2,CASNNPSGELFF,TGCGCCAGCAACAATCCCTCCGGGGAGCTGTTTTTT
NA,TRBV11-2,few,TRBJ2-3,CASSHYSDTQYF,TGTGCCAGCAGCCACTACTCCGATACGCAGTATTTT
NA,TRBV5-1,many,TRBJ1-1,CASSLEGSGMRTEAFF,TGCGCCAGCAGCTTGGAGGGGTCAGGGATGAGAACTGAAGCTTTCTTT
NA,TRBV20-1,many,TRBJ2-7,CSARDFESYEQYF,TGCAGTGCTAGGGACTTCGAAAGCTACGAGCAGTACTTC
TRBD1,TRBV5-1,many,TRBJ2-6,CASSPRQGAGANVLTF,TGCGCCAGCAGCCCGAGACAGGGTGCTGGGGCCAACGTCCTGACTTTC
NA,TRBV20-1,many,TRBJ1-1,CSARDEGGNTEAFF,TGCAGTGCTAGAGATGAGGGGGGGAACACTGAAGCTTTCTTT
NA,TRBV20-1,few,TRBJ1-2,CSARPTGVNYGYTF,TGCAGTGCTAGACCAACAGGAGTCAACTATGGCTACACCTTC
NA,TRBV2,many,TRBJ1-1,CASSEAQKGGTEAFF,TGTGCCAGCAGTGAAGCTCAAAAAGGAGGTACTGAAGCTTTCTTT
NA,TRBV15,many,TRBJ2-1,CATSSRSGYPNNEQFF,TGTGCCACCAGCTCCCGGTCTGGCTACCCTAACAATGAGCAGTTCTTC
TRBD1,TRBV20-1,many,TRBJ2-1,CSATRGGHNNEQFF,TGCAGTGCTACCCGAGGGGGCCATAACAATGAGCAGTTCTTC
NA,TRBV7-9,many,TRBJ1-3,CASSLRVGNTIYF,TGTGCCAGCAGCTTAAGAGTTGGAAACACCATATATTTT
NA,TRBV20-1,few,TRBJ2-3,CSAPNPQKSTDTQYF,TGCAGTGCCCCAAACCCACAGAAAAGCACAGATACGCAGTATTTT
NA,TRBV28,many,TRBJ2-5,CACGGGAKETQYF,TGTGCCTGCGGAGGGGGGGCCAAAGAGACCCAGTACTTC
TRBD1,TRBV7-6,many,TRBJ2-7,CASSQQGPEQYF,TGTGCCAGCAGCCAACAGGGGCCCGAGCAGTACTTC
TRBD2,TRBV27,many,TRBJ2-7,CASRQAGDLSYEQYF,TGTGCCAGCAGGCAAGCGGGGGACCTCTCCTACGAGCAGTACTTC
TRBD2,TRBV15,many,TRBJ2-7,CATSSLFPGGYEQYF,TGTGCCACCAGCTCCCTTTTTCCGGGAGGCTACGAGCAGTACTTC
NA,TRBV12-5,few,TRBJ2-7,CASGTARDTLSYEQYF,TGTGCTAGTGGTACCGCCCGGGACACCCTCTCCTACGAGCAGTACTTC
NA,TRBV2,NA,TRBJ2-2,CASSRLGPGELFF,TGTGCCAGCAGTCGACTAGGTCCCGGGGAGCTGTTTTTT
NA,TRBV5-1,NA,TRBJ2-3,CASSLGDVTDTQYF,TGCGCCAGCAGCTTGGGTGACGTCACAGATACGCAGTATTTT
NA,TRBV5-6,NA,TRBJ2-7,CASSAPGHGLEEQYF,TGTGCCAGCAGCGCGCCGGGACATGGGTTAGAAGAGCAGTACTTC
NA,TRBV12-3/TRBV12-4,few,TRBJ1-5,CASSDRSRNQPQHF,TGTGCCAGCAGCGACAGGTCGCGGAATCAGCCCCAGCATTTT
TRBD1,TRBV4-1,many,TRBJ2-7,CASSQVGTGDSYEQYF,TGCGCCAGCAGCCAAGTCGGGACAGGGGATAGCTACGAGCAGTACTTC
NA,TRBV18,NA,TRBJ2-1,CASSPRPDYNEQFF,TGTGCCAGCTCACCACGCCCCGACTACAATGAGCAGTTCTTC
NA,TRBV24-1,many,TRBJ2-1,CATSPRVRSLAYNEQFF,TGTGCCACCAGTCCCCGGGTGAGGTCTCTAGCATACAATGAGCAGTTCTTC
NA,TRBV5-1,many,TRBJ2-7,CASSDVGRQYF,TGCGCCAGCAGCGATGTGGGTAGGCAGTACTTC
NA,TRBV28,many,TRBJ2-3,CASSLGDTDTQYF,TGTGCCAGCAGTTTGGGAGACACAGATACGCAGTATTTT
TRBD1,TRBV4-1,few,TRBJ1-1,CASSQELGDRLTEAFF,TGCGCCAGCAGCCAAGAACTGGGGGACAGGCTCACTGAAGCTTTCTTT